The 19 T cell receptor beta chains listed next were all sequenced from one sample in a study of CD8+ T cells in alopecia areata. RNA extraction and reverse transcription yielded cDNA as sequencing template. Only in-frame clones appear in the TCRdb table, and some are missing; sequencing was by immunoSEQ multiplex PCR. The sample includes 140,000 or so clones, roughly 60% seen only once; the top ten take 36%. Sequenced input: CD8+ T cells sorted from blood. The receptor source for this set is a human donor in good health.

V usage is TRBV27 and J usage is TRBJ2-2, with 9 bases aligning to TRBD2. The germline CDR1 and CDR2 sequences are MNHEY and SMNVEV (reference sequence). The ends lost 9 bases at V and 5 bases at J; junction bases unmatched: 19. The CDR3 length is 18 residues. The CDR3 region is CASKGWGLAGSRTGELFF. The CDR3 DNA follows: TGTGCCAGTAAAGGCTGGGGACTAGCAGGGAGCAGGACCGGGGAGCTGTTTTTT.

This chain joins TRBV7-9 and TRBJ2-1; no clear D gene. Germline-derived CDR1 and CDR2 are SEHNR and FQNEAQ (reference sequence). V lost 1 base and J lost 9, with 4 bases in between. The CDR3 has 11 residues. The CDR3 spells CASSLGGEQFF. CDR3 DNA: TGTGCCAGCAGCTTAGGAGGTGAGCAGTTCTTC.

The chain links TRBV6-5 to TRBJ2-5, with 7 positions matching TRBD2. This CDR3 has 15 residues. The trim removed 6 bases at V and 2 bases at J, leaving 9 bases unmatched. The V gene's germline CDR1 is MNHEY and CDR2 SVGAGI. The CDR3 loop reads CASSPTGGSQETQYF. CDR3 DNA: TGTGCCAGCAGCCCCACGGGGGGTTCTCAAGAGACCCAGTACTTC.

The sample holds one count of this clone. The V gene is TRBV5-1, the J gene TRBJ2-7, with D perhaps assigned TRBD1 or TRBD2 (5 bases each). CDR1 SGHRS and CDR2 YFSETQ come from the germline V gene. The CDR3 extends over 13 amino acids. Trimming shortened V by 6 bases and J by 2 bases, and 12 bases separated the two germline ends. The CDR3 protein is CASKLGAAYEQYF. CDR3 DNA sequence: TGCGCCAGCAAACTCGGGGCGGCCTACGAGCAGTACTTC. The full variable domain, its missing parts supplied by reference TRBV5-1 and TRBJ2-7, is KAGVTQTPRYLIKTRGQQVTLSCSPISGHRSVSWYQQTPGQGLQFLFEYFSETQRNKGNFPGRFSGRQFSNSRSEMNVSTLELGDSALYLCASKLGAAYEQYFGPGTRLTVT.

J is TRBJ2-3 and V is TRBV9; D is undetermined. The CDR3 has 15 residues. Trimming took 2 bases from V and 0 from J, leaving 10 bases between them. The germline CDR1 and CDR2 sequences are SGDLS and YYNGEE. The CDR3 region is CASSVKGTSTDTQYF. Here the CDR3 DNA reads TGTGCCAGCAGCGTCAAGGGAACTAGCACAGATACGCAGTATTTT.

This rearrangement joins TRBV29-1 to TRBJ2-3; the D is unclear. The germline gives CDR1 SQVTM, CDR2 ANQGSEA. This CDR3 is 16 amino acids long. The V gene lost 2 bases and the J gene lost 6 bases, with 21 bases spanning the gap. CDR3 loop: CSVEILLGELGDTQYF. CDR3 in DNA: TGCAGCGTTGAAATACTACTTGGGGAATTAGGGGATACGCAGTATTTT.

CDR3 in amino acids: CSVEAGDGFYNEQFF. The CDR3 nucleotides read TGCAGCGTTGAAGCAGGGGATGGGTTTTACAATGAGCAGTTCTTC. The chain carries TRBV29-1 and TRBJ2-1; TRBD1 is a possible D gene (6 bases). The CDR3 length is 15 residues. V gave up 1 base and J gave up 4 bases, with 14 bases separating them. Germline lookup yields CDR1 SQVTM and CDR2 ANQGSEA.

The rearrangement links TRBV9 to TRBJ2-5, with 7 bases identical to TRBD2. CDR3 length: 15 amino acids. V trimming: 3 bases; J trimming: 4 bases; junction bases outside the gene matches: 9. In germline, CDR1 is SGDLS, CDR2 YYNGEE. The CDR3 DNA follows: TGTGCCAGCAGCGCGGGGAGGGAGAGTGGAGAGACCCAGTACTTC. Its translation is CASSAGRESGETQYF.

The chain recombines TRBV7-6 with TRBJ2-1, with D possibly matching TRBD2 (6 bases). The CDR3 has 13 residues. Germline-derived CDR1 and CDR2 are SGHVS and FNYEAQ. V shed 5 bases and J shed 7 bases, with 12 bases lying between them. CDR3 sequence reads: CASSMGLPNEQFF. For the CDR3, the DNA is TGTGCCAGCAGCATGGGACTTCCTAATGAGCAGTTCTTC.

The CDR3 region has the DNA TGTGCCAGTAGCCCAGCCCTGAACACTGAAGCTTTCTTT. It encodes CASSPALNTEAFF. The V gene is TRBV19, the J gene TRBJ1-1, with D unresolved. This CDR3 has 13 residues. Trimming stripped 6 bases from V and 0 bases from J, with 8 bases between. Germline CDR1 is LNHDA and CDR2 is SQIVND (reference sequence). Filled out from reference TRBV19 and TRBJ1-1, the complete variable domain reads DGGITQSPKYLFRKEGQNVTLSCEQNLNHDAMYWYRQDPGQGLRLIYYSQIVNDFQKGDIAEGYSVSREKKESFPLTVTSAQKNPTAFYLCASSPALNTEAFFGQGTRLTVV.

V gene TRBV27 combines with J gene TRBJ1-1; 8 bases are a match to TRBD1. The V segment lost 2 bases and the J segment 5 bases; nucleotides outside the gene matches: 1. The CDR3 is made up of 13 amino acids. Germline CDR1 reads MNHEY; CDR2 reads SMNVEV (reference sequence). CDR3 in DNA: TGTGCCAGCAGTTTAGGGACAGGTACTGAAGCTTTCTTT. Its translation is CASSLGTGTEAFF.

This clone was observed a few times. This rearrangement joins TRBV29-1 to TRBJ2-5; 8 bases are a match to TRBD2. Per germline, CDR1 SQVTM and CDR2 ANQGSEA. The V segment lost 1 base and the J segment 3 bases; nucleotides outside the gene matches: 4. The CDR3 has 14 amino acids. The CDR3 sequence is CSVEARGLEETQYF. The CDR3 DNA is TGCAGCGTTGAAGCAAGGGGACTAGAAGAGACCCAGTACTTC.

There are a few counts of this clone. J is TRBJ2-7 and V is TRBV7-9; no reliable D call. This CDR3 contains 11 residues. CDR1 SEHNR and CDR2 FQNEAQ come from the germline V gene (reference sequence). V was pared by 1 base and J by 3 bases, with 1 base between. CDR3 amino acids: CASSLDYEQYF. The CDR3 coding sequence is TGTGCCAGCAGCTTAGACTACGAGCAGTACTTC.

The V and J genes are TRBV9 and TRBJ1-1; D gene ambiguous. The CDR3 is made up of 13 amino acids. The germline gives CDR1 SGDLS, CDR2 YYNGEE. Trimming shortened V by 0 bases and J by 4 bases, and 7 bases separated the two germline ends. CDR3 nucleotide sequence: TGTGCCAGCAGCGTAGGAGGGCCCACTGAAGCTTTCTTT. It is translated as CASSVGGPTEAFF.

V and J are TRBV15 and TRBJ2-3; D not resolved. In germline, CDR1 is LNHNV, CDR2 YYDKDF (reference sequence). The CDR3 runs 13 residues. Trimming took off 1 base at V and 4 bases at J, with 6 bases between the two ends. The CDR3 sequence is CATSRVVADTQYF. Written as DNA, the CDR3 is TGTGCCACCAGCAGAGTCGTAGCAGATACGCAGTATTTT. Using reference TRBV15 and TRBJ2-3 for the parts outside the CDR3, the full variable domain is DAMVIQNPRYQVTQFGKPVTLSCSQTLNHNVMYWYQQKSSQAPKLLFHYYDKDFNNEADTPDNFQSRRPNTSFCFLDIRSPGLGDTAMYLCATSRVVADTQYFGPGTRLTVL.

V gene TRBV5-6 combines with J gene TRBJ1-3; 9 bases agree with TRBD1. V shed 4 bases, J shed 4 bases, and the junction held 6 bases outside the gene matches. This CDR3 has 15 amino acids. CDR1 is SGHDT, CDR2 YYEEEE, per germline. The DNA of the CDR3 is TGTGCCAGCAGCCTGTACAGGGGGCAAGGAAACACCATATATTTT. It codes for CASSLYRGQGNTIYF.

This clone came up a few times. This chain links TRBV19 with TRBJ2-7; D might be TRBD1 (6 bases). Deletions cut 5 bases from V and 2 bases from J, with 10 bases between. Germline values: CDR1 LNHDA, CDR2 SQIVND (reference sequence). The CDR3 covers 13 residues. CDR3 nucleotides: TGTGCCAGTAGTGCAGGGGTGCCCTACGAGCAGTACTTC. This encodes CASSAGVPYEQYF.

The chain carries TRBV7-9 and TRBJ2-3; TRBD2 matches at 10 bases. The CDR3 extends over 14 amino acids. Germline assignment: CDR1 SEHNR and CDR2 FQNEAQ (reference sequence). The J segment lost 5 bases and the V segment lost 5 bases, leaving 4 bases of the junction unmatched. CDR3 amino acids: CASSPRTSGDTQYF. The CDR3 bases are TGTGCCAGCAGCCCCAGGACTAGCGGAGATACGCAGTATTTT.

The CDR3 spells CASSGAALRELFF. DNA for the CDR3: TGTGCCAGCAGCGGGGCAGCCCTTAGGGAGCTGTTTTTT. The chain employs TRBV9 and TRBJ2-2; D not certain. With 3 bases removed from V and 9 bases from J, the gap between germline ends came to 12 bases. The CDR3 loop spans 13 amino acids. Germline CDR1 is SGDLS and CDR2 is YYNGEE.